This TCR beta chain was profiled in a study of blood T cell repertoires in COVID-19. Here immunoSEQ multiplex PCR was the method, and the copy in TCRdb shows in-frame clones only, minus some. Among approximately 390,000 clones, approximately 85% were seen once, and the ten largest hold more than 2%. Participant-reported clinical history was the basis for cohort assignment. The CDR3 is 16 residues long. The ends lost 4 bases at V and 1 base at J; junction bases unmatched: 6. Germline CDR1 and CDR2: PRHDT and FYEKMQ (reference sequence). The clonotype originates from a middle-aged woman with acute COVID-19. The sample consisted of PBMCs or T cells enriched from blood (not recorded which). V is TRBV13 and J is TRBJ1-1, with TRBD1 identical over 10 bases. The CDR3 bases are TGTGCCAGCAGCTCGATCCGGGACAGGGGGAACACTGAAGCTTTCTTT. Translated: CASSSIRDRGNTEAFF.